This T cell receptor (beta chain) was identified in a study of neoadjuvant anti-PD-1 for oral cavity cancer. Study-wide background: Non-progressing patients received a fourth nivolumab dose near day 43, then surgery on days 50-56. Study-wide findings and caveats: Higher pretreatment Treg/Th17 ratios tracked higher pretreatment blood clonality.

With respect to this clone: The antigen remains undetermined.

CDR1 and CDR2 (germline): SGHDT, YYEEEE. The CDR3 length is 15 residues. The V gene lost 0 bases and the J gene lost 2 bases, with 11 bases spanning the gap. Tumor libraries mostly used around 5.2 ug genomic DNA, two replicates each. Profiling relied on immunoSEQ multiplex PCR, and the TCRdb table lists in-frame clones only, not all of them. The sample lists tens of thousands of clones, around two fifths occurring once. Time point in this sample: after neoadjuvant nivolumab, at surgical resection. The chain joins TRBV5-6 to TRBJ1-1; TRBD1 might be the D (6 bases). The receptor was derived from a person aged 35-79 years with oral cavity squamous cell carcinoma. The material sequenced was tumor tissue, taken after nivolumab (anti-PD-1) treatment. The CDR3 loop is CASSLANGGNTEAFF. The CDR3 DNA sequence: TGTGCCAGCAGCTTGGCCAACGGGGGCAACACTGAAGCTTTCTTT.